This entry lists 26 T cell receptor beta chains sequenced from one sample in a study of T cells in Graves' hyperthyroidism and ophthalmopathy. TCR beta CDR3 regions were amplified from RNA transcripts. Researchers ran a first-round RT-PCR on the TCR CDR3 using the HTBI primer set. TCRdb re-analysed the multiplex PCR reads in MiXCR, keeping a single row per CDR3 protein. This sample has fewer than 650,000 distinct CDR3 sequences; roughly 13% occur once, and the top ten carry less than 6%. Source material: blood. The receptors stem from a woman aged 25-40 years with Graves' hyperthyroidism that later progressed to Graves' ophthalmopathy.

In this sample, this clonotype turned up many times. V gene TRBV2 combines with J gene TRBJ2-7; D remains unclear. This CDR3 comprises 14 residues. The germline CDR1 and CDR2 sequences are SNHLY and FYNNEI. V was cut by 6 bases and J by 0 bases, with 12 bases left in between. The CDR3 here is CASRFLQDSYEQYF. The DNA for the CDR3 is TGTGCCAGCAGGTTTTTACAAGACTCCTACGAGCAGTACTTC.

This clonotype was seen ten or more times. CDR3 DNA: TGTGCCAGCAGTTTACGAGGGTTGGGTACTGAAGCTTTCTTT. Translation: CASSLRGLGTEAFF. The chain has TRBV27 and TRBJ1-1; no clear D. Trimming took off 2 bases at V and 5 bases at J, with 12 bases between the two ends. Germline CDR1 and CDR2: MNHEY and SMNVEV (reference sequence). There are 14 residues in the CDR3.

The chain links TRBV11-2 to TRBJ2-3, with 7 nucleotides matching TRBD2. This CDR3 has 13 amino acids. V was clipped by 4 bases and J by 5 bases; unmatched bases: 3. Germline CDR1 reads SGHAT; CDR2 reads FQNNGV. Here the CDR3 DNA reads TGTGCCAGCAGCTATACTAGCGTAGATACGCAGTATTTT. It encodes CASSYTSVDTQYF.

The CDR3 DNA reads TGCGCCAGCAGCTTGAAAGGGCAGCGGGATTCACATGAGCAGTTCTTC. It translates to CASSLKGQRDSHEQFF. The chain joins TRBV5-1 to TRBJ2-1; TRBD2 agrees at 7 bases. V lost 1 base and J lost 8; bases outside the gene matches: 12. The germline gives CDR1 SGHRS, CDR2 YFSETQ. This CDR3 is built from 16 residues.

The chain joins TRBV28 to TRBJ2-2; D is perhaps TRBD1 or TRBD2 (5 bases each). V was pared by 4 bases and J by 3 bases, with 12 bases between. There are 15 residues in the CDR3. Per the germline V gene, CDR1 is MDHEN and CDR2 is SYDVKM. The CDR3 DNA reads as TGTGCCAGCAGTTCCCAGGGAGAAGACACCGGGGAGCTGTTTTTT. Translated: CASSSQGEDTGELFF.

V is TRBV12-3 or TRBV12-4 and J is TRBJ1-1; 7 nucleotides align to TRBD1. There are 15 residues in the CDR3. V shed 3 bases, J shed 2 bases, and the junction held 6 bases outside the gene matches. The DNA for the CDR3 is TGTGCCAGCAGTTTGAGGCAGGGGGGAAACACTGAAGCTTTCTTT. This gives the protein CASSLRQGGNTEAFF.

This clonotype was picked up many times. This chain connects TRBV24-1 to TRBJ2-7; D perhaps matches TRBD2 (6 bases). This CDR3 comprises 17 residues. Germline V gene lookup returns CDR1 KGHDR and CDR2 SFDVKD. Between the trimmed V and J ends, which lost 5 bases and 0 bases, there was a span of 19 bases. CDR3 amino acids: CATSVPPFRGASYEQYF. CDR3 bases: TGTGCCACCAGTGTCCCTCCTTTTCGCGGGGCCTCCTACGAGCAGTACTTC.

Worth noting for this clonotype: This may be a read error, as it is one base from a much larger clone. CDR3: CSASGLLAGAYNEQLF. CDR3 DNA: TGCAGTGCTAGCGGGCTTCTAGCGGGAGCCTACAATGAGCAGTTGTTC. This rearrangement joins TRBV20-1 to TRBJ2-1; 10 positions match TRBD2. Germline lookup yields CDR1 DFQATT and CDR2 SNEGSKA (reference sequence). The CDR3 has 16 amino acids.

Remarks on this clonotype: A much larger clonotype is one base distant, so this may be a read error. The rearrangement uses TRBV27 and TRBJ2-1, with D perhaps TRBD2 (6 bases). In germline, CDR1 is MNHEY, CDR2 SMNVEV (reference sequence). V was pared by 5 bases and J by 4 bases, with 9 bases between. The CDR3 runs 13 residues. The chain's CDR3 is CASSEAGYNEQFF. CDR3 coding DNA: TGTGCCAGCAGTGAGGCGGGGTACAATGAGCAGTTCTTC.

A word on this clonotype: This may be a read error: a much more frequent sequence differs by one nucleotide. The chain has TRBV6-1 and TRBJ2-5; tentatively, D is TRBD1 (6 bases). The V gene's germline CDR1 is MNHNS and CDR2 SASEGT. CDR3 length: 14 amino acids. The DNA for the CDR3 is TGTTCCAGCAGACCACACAGGGATTCGGAGACCCAGTACTTC. It specifies CSSRPHRDSETQYF.

The gene calls are TRBV5-1 and TRBJ2-3; no firm D call. Germline V gene sequence: CDR1 SGHRS, CDR2 YFSETQ. This CDR3 has 14 amino acids. V was trimmed by 4 bases and J by 4 bases, leaving 13 bases between them. The CDR3, as DNA: TGCGCCAGCAGCCCACGGAGTAAAGCAGATACGCAGTATTTT. Translation: CASSPRSKADTQYF.

This clonotype was observed many times. This chain links TRBV12-3 or TRBV12-4 with TRBJ2-3; D gene unclear. The CDR3 runs 14 residues. The ends were cut back, 5 bases at V and 2 bases at J, with 11 bases in the middle. This chain's CDR3 is CASSVGRVTDTQYF. The CDR3 DNA is TGTGCCAGCAGTGTGGGCAGAGTCACAGATACGCAGTATTTT.

This clonotype was recorded many times. The chain employs TRBV30 and TRBJ2-5; perhaps TRBD2 as D (7 bases). CDR3 length equals 14 residues. Looked up from germline, CDR1 is GTSNPN and CDR2 is SVGIG (reference sequence). Trimming stripped 0 bases from V and 4 bases from J, with 12 bases between. The DNA of the CDR3 is TGTGCCTGGAGTGTGAGCGGGACAAGAGAGACCCAGTACTTC. It is translated as CAWSVSGTRETQYF.

This clonotype was counted a few times. The chain couples TRBV7-2 to TRBJ2-7; no firm D call. V lost 5 bases and J 1 base, leaving 15 bases between the germline ends. Germline V gene lookup returns CDR1 SGHTA and CDR2 FQGNSA. The CDR3 loop spans 15 amino acids. In DNA form, the CDR3 reads TGTGCCAGCAGCCTACTGTCCCGGGCATCCTACGAGCAGTACTTC. This sequence encodes CASSLLSRASYEQYF. Full variable domain (missing parts from reference TRBV7-2 and TRBJ2-7): GAGVSQSPSNKVTEKGKDVELRCDPISGHTALYWYRQSLGQGLEFLIYFQGNSAPDKSGLPSDRFSAERTGGSVSTLTIQRTQQEDSAVYLCASSLLSRASYEQYFGPGTRLTVT.

This clonotype has a single count. The chain joins TRBV30 to TRBJ1-1, with D possibly TRBD1 on 5 matching bases. Germline V gene data show CDR1 as GTSNPN and CDR2 as SVGIG (reference sequence). V lost 4 bases and J 1 base, leaving 25 bases between the germline ends. The CDR3 runs to 18 residues. The DNA for the CDR3 is TGTGCCTGGAATAAGGGTTGGGGGACGGCAGCGAAGAACACTGAAGCTTTCTTT. Amino acids: CAWNKGWGTAAKNTEAFF.

This clonotype has a count of ten or more. This rearrangement joins TRBV5-5 to TRBJ2-3; D unresolved. In germline, CDR1 is SGHKS, CDR2 YYEKEE (reference sequence). This CDR3 has 13 amino acids. The V gene lost 4 bases and the J gene lost 2 bases, with 8 bases spanning the gap. Written as DNA, the CDR3 is TGTGCCAGCAGCCTACCCCCCACAGATACGCAGTATTTT. It is translated as CASSLPPTDTQYF.

This clonotype was counted many times. The V call is TRBV10-3, the J call TRBJ1-2; D call uncertain. The germline CDR1 and CDR2 sequences are ENHRY and SYGVKD. Deletions cut 2 bases from V and 4 bases from J, with 5 bases between. The CDR3 extends over 12 amino acids. The CDR3 spells CAISEPSYGYTF. For the CDR3, the DNA is TGTGCCATCAGTGAGCCCTCCTATGGCTACACCTTC.

Points on this clonotype: A much larger clone differs from this one at a single base, so this may be a read error. The chain employs TRBV6-9 and TRBJ2-1; 7 bases line up with TRBD2. The ends lost 3 bases at V and 13 bases at J; junction bases unmatched: 15. Germline CDR1 and CDR2: MNHGY and SVAAGI. The CDR3 extends over 15 amino acids. CDR3: CASSYGAGALETQFF. CDR3 in DNA: TGTGCCAGCAGTTACGGGGCGGGAGCTTTGGAGACCCAGTTCTTC.

This clonotype has more than one count but fewer than ten. This sequence joins TRBV7-2 and TRBJ1-3; possible D gene TRBD1, 5 bases. CDR3 length equals 20 residues. Trimming took off 1 base at V and 0 bases at J, with 22 bases between the two ends. CDR1 and CDR2 (germline): SGHTA, FQGNSA. The CDR3 region is CASSLGGFWGSRTSGNTIYF. As DNA, the CDR3 is TGTGCCAGCAGCTTAGGGGGGTTTTGGGGCTCTCGCACCTCTGGAAACACCATATATTTT.

This clonotype has at least ten counts. V gene TRBV30 combines with J gene TRBJ2-5; 15 nucleotides agree with TRBD2. The CDR3 is 14 residues long. The germline V gene has CDR1 GTSNPN and CDR2 SVGIG (reference sequence). V shed 3 bases and J 4 bases; nucleotides not matched to a gene: 0. The CDR3 loop is CAWRGLAGGETQYF. Here the CDR3 DNA reads TGTGCCTGGAGGGGACTAGCGGGAGGAGAGACCCAGTACTTC.

As for this clonotype: Just one base apart from a much larger clone, this may be a read error. V and J are TRBV12-3 or TRBV12-4 and TRBJ1-5, with TRBD1 matching 10 bases. V was clipped by 1 base and J by 9 bases; unmatched bases: 15. This CDR3 is built from 18 residues. The CDR3 region is CASSLVGGTGARRMPQHF. The CDR3 nucleotides are TGTGCCAGCAGTTTAGTGGGTGGGACAGGGGCAAGGCGTATGCCCCAGCATTTT.

This clonotype has only a few counts. This chain uses TRBV6-1 with TRBJ2-3; either TRBD1 or TRBD2 may fit D (5 bases each). The CDR3 length is 12 residues. The germline V gene encodes CDR1 MNHNS and CDR2 SASEGT. CDR3 in amino acids: CAGTRDSDTQYF. In nucleotides, the CDR3 is TGTGCTGGGACCCGGGATTCAGATACGCAGTATTTT.

This clonotype was detected only a few times. The chain uses TRBV20-1 and TRBJ1-1; no firm D call. The CDR3 length is 13 residues. Deletions cut 2 bases from V and 5 bases from J, with 12 bases between. Germline V gene lookup returns CDR1 DFQATT and CDR2 SNEGSKA (reference sequence). The CDR3 region has the DNA TGCAGTGCTAGACCGACGGGGAAGACTGAAGCTTTCTTT. Amino acid sequence: CSARPTGKTEAFF.

This clonotype was recorded many times. The chain is built from TRBV10-1 and TRBJ1-1; 10 bases align to TRBD1. CDR3 size: 14 residues. Trimming at V came to 7 bases and at J to 1 base, leaving 3 bases not matched to a gene. Germline lookup yields CDR1 WNHNN and CDR2 SYGVQD (reference sequence). As DNA, the CDR3 is TGCGCCAGCACTCGGGACAGGGGGAACACTGAAGCTTTCTTT. Its protein product is CASTRDRGNTEAFF.

This clonotype was counted many times. The chain combines TRBV27 with TRBJ2-1; 8 nucleotides line up with TRBD2. The V gene's germline CDR1 is MNHEY and CDR2 SMNVEV (reference sequence). CDR3 length: 15 residues. V shed 8 bases, J shed 0 bases, and the junction held 6 bases outside the gene matches. The CDR3 sequence is CASYGGGSSYNEQFF. CDR3 DNA sequence: TGTGCCAGCTACGGGGGGGGGAGCTCCTACAATGAGCAGTTCTTC.

At least ten counts were recorded for this clonotype. This chain uses TRBV30 with TRBJ2-5, with D possibly matching TRBD1 (6 bases). V lost 5 bases and J lost 2, with 12 bases in between. CDR3 length equals 13 residues. Germline CDR1 GTSNPN, CDR2 SVGIG (reference sequence). The CDR3 coding sequence is TGTGCCTGGGAGGCAGGGGTTCAAGAGACCCAGTACTTC. As protein: CAWEAGVQETQYF. The variable domain in full, completed from reference TRBV30 and TRBJ2-5, reads SQTIHQWPATLVQPVGSPLSLECTVEGTSNPNLYWYRQAAGRGLQLLFYSVGIGQISSEVPQNLSASRPQDRQFILSSKKLLLSDSGFYLCAWEAGVQETQYFGPGTRLLVL.